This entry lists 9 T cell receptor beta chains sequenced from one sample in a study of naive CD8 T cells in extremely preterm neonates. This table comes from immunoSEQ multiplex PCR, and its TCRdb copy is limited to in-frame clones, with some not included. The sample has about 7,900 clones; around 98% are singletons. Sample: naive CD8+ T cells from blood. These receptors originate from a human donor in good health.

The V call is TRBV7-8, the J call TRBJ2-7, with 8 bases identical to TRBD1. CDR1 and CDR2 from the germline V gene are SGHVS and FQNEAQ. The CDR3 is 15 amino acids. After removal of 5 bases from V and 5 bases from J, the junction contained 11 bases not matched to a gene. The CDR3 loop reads CASSAGTGGWDEQYF. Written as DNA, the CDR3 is TGTGCCAGCAGCGCTGGGACAGGTGGCTGGGACGAGCAGTACTTC. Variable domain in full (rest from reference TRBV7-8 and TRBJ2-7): GAGVSQSPRYKVAKRGQDVALRCDPISGHVSLFWYQQALGQGPEFLTYFQNEAQLDKSGLPSDRFFAERPEGSVSTLKIQRTQQEDSAVYLCASSAGTGGWDEQYFGPGTRLTVT.

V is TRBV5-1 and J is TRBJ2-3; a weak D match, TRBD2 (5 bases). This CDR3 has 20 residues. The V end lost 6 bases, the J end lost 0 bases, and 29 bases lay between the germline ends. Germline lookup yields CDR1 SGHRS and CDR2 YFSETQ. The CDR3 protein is CASTSAAGAHLPSSTDTQYF. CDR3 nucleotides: TGCGCCAGCACCTCAGCGGCGGGCGCTCACCTACCTTCTAGCACAGATACGCAGTATTTT.

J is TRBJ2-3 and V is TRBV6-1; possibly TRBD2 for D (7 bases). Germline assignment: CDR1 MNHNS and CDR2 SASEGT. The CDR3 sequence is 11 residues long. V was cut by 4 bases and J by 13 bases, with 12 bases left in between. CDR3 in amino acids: CASSVRGREYF. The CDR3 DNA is TGTGCCAGCAGTGTGCGGGGGCGCGAGTATTTT.

The CDR3 sequence is CASSFGLAKNTDTQYF. CDR3 DNA sequence: TGTGCCAGCAGTTTCGGACTAGCCAAAAACACAGATACGCAGTATTTT. The chain combines TRBV28 with TRBJ2-3; 8 bases are shared with TRBD2. Germline V CDR1 and CDR2: MDHEN, SYDVKM. The CDR3 covers 16 residues. The J segment lost 2 bases and the V segment lost 3 bases, leaving 7 bases of the junction unmatched.

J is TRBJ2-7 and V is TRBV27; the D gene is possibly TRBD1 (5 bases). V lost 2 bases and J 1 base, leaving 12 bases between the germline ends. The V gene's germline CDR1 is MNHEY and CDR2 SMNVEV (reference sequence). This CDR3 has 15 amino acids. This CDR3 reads CASSLVQATSYEQYF. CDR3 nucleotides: TGTGCCAGCAGTTTAGTACAGGCTACATCCTACGAGCAGTACTTC.

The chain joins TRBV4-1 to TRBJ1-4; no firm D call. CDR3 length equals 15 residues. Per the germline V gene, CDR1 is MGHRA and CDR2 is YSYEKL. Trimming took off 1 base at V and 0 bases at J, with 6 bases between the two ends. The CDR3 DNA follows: TGCGCCAGCAGCCAAGTGTTAACAACTAATGAAAAACTGTTTTTT. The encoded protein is CASSQVLTTNEKLFF.

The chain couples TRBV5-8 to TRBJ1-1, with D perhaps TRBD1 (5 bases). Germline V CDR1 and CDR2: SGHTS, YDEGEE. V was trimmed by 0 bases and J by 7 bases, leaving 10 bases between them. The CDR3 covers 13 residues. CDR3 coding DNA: TGTGCCAGCAGCTTGGTACAGGCTGTTGAAGCTTTCTTT. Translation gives CASSLVQAVEAFF.

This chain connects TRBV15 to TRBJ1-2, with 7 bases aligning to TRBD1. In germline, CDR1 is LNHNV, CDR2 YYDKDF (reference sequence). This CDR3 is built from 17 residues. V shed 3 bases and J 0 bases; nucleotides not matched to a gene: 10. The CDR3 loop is CATSRSQTGDPNYGYTF. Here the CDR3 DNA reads TGTGCCACCAGCAGGAGTCAAACAGGGGACCCTAACTATGGCTACACCTTC.

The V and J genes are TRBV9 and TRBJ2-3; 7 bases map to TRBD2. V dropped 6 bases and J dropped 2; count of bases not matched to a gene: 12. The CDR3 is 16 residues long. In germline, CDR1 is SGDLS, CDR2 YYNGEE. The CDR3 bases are TGTGCCAGCACCCTCTCGGGACTACACGCCACAGATACGCAGTATTTT. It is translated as CASTLSGLHATDTQYF.